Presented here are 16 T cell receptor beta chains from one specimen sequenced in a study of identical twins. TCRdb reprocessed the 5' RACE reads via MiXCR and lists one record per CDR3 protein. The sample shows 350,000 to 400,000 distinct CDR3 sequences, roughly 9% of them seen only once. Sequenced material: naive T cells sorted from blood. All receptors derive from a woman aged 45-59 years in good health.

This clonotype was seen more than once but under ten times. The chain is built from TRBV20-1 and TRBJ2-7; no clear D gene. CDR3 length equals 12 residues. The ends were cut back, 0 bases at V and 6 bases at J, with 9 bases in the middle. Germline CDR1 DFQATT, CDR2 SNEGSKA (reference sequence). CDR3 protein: CSAREGSREQYF. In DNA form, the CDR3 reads TGCAGTGCTAGAGAGGGCAGCCGCGAGCAGTACTTC.

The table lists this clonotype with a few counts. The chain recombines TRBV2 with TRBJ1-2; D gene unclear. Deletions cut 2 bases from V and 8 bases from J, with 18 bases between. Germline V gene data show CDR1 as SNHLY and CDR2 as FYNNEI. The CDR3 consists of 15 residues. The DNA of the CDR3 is TGTGCCAGCAGTGAAATACTCCCTCGGTCCCTCGGCTACACCTTC. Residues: CASSEILPRSLGYTF. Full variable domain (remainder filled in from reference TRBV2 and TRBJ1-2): EPEVTQTPSHQVTQMGQEVILRCVPISNHLYFYWYRQILGQKVEFLVSFYNNEISEKSEIFDDQFSVERPDGSNFTLKIRSTKLEDSAMYFCASSEILPRSLGYTFGSGTRLTVV.

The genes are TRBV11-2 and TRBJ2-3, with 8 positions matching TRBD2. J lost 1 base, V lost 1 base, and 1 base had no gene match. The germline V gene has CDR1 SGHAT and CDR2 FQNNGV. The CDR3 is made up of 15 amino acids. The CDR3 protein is CASSLVLAGTDTQYF. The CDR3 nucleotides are TGTGCCAGCAGCTTAGTACTAGCGGGCACAGATACGCAGTATTTT.

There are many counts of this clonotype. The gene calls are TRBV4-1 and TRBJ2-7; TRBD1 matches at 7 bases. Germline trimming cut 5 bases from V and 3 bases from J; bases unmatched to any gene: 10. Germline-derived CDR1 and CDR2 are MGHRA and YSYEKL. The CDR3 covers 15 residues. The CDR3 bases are TGCGCCAGCAGCTCCCGGGACAGTCCTGACTACGAGCAGTACTTC. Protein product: CASSSRDSPDYEQYF.

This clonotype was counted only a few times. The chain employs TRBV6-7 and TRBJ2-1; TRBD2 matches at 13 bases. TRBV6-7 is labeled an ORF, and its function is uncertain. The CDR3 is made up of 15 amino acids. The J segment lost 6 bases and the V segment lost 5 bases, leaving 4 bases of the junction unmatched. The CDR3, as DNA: TGTGCCAGCAGTAAACTAGCGGGAGGGCCCAATGAGCAGTTCTTC. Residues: CASSKLAGGPNEQFF.

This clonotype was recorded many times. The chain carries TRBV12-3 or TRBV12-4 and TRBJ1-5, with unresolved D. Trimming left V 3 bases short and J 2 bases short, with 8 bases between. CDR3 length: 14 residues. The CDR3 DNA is TGTGCCAGCAGTTTCCGGGGTGGCAATCAGCCCCAGCATTTT. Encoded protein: CASSFRGGNQPQHF.

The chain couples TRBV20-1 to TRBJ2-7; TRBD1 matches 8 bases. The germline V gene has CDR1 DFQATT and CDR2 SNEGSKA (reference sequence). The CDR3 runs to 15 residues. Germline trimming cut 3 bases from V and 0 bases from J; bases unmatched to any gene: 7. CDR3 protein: CSARMTGDDSYEQYF. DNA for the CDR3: TGCAGTGCTAGGATGACAGGGGACGACTCCTACGAGCAGTACTTC.

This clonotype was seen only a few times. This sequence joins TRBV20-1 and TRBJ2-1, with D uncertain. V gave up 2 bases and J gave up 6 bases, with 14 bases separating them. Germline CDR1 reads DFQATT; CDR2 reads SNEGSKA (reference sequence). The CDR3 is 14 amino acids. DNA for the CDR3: TGCAGTGCTAGACGCCTGCTGTGGCCCAATGAGCAGTTCTTC. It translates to CSARRLLWPNEQFF.

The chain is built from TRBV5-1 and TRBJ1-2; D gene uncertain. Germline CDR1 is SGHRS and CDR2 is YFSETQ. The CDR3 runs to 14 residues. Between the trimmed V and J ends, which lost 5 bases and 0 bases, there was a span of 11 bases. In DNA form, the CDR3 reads TGCGCCAGCAGAGGCAGCGGAGCTAACTATGGCTACACCTTC. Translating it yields CASRGSGANYGYTF.

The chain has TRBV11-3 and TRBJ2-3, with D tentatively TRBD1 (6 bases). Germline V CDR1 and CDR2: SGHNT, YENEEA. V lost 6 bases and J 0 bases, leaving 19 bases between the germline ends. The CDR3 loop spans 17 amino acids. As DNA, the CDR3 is TGTGCCAGCAGTACCACTACCGGGACAACTAGCACAGATACGCAGTATTTT. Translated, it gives CASSTTTGTTSTDTQYF.

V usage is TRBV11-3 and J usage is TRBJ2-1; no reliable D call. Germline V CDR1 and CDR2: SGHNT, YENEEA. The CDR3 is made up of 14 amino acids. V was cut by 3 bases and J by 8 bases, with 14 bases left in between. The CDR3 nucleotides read TGTGCCAGCAGCTTTGGTGGGTCCCATCATGAGCAGTTCTTC. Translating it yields CASSFGGSHHEQFF.

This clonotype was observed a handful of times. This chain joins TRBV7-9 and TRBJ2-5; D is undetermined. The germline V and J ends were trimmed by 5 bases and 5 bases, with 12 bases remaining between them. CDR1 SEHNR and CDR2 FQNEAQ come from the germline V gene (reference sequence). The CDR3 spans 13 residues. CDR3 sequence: CASSPTQWETQYF. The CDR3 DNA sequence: TGTGCCAGCAGCCCGACCCAGTGGGAGACCCAGTACTTC.

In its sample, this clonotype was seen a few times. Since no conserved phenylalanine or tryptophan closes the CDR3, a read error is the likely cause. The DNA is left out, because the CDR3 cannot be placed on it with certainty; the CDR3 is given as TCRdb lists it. CDR3 residues: CASGERGS. The chain joins TRBV5-5 to TRBJ2-1; the D call in the table, TRBD1, was not verified against the DNA. The CDR3 totals 8 residues, both ends included. Per germline, CDR1 SGHKS and CDR2 YYEKEE (reference sequence).

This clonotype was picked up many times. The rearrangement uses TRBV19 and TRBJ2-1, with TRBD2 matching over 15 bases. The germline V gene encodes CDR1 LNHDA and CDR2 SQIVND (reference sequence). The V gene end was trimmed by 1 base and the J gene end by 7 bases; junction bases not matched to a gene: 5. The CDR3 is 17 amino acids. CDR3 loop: CASSIVGLAGGRNEQFF. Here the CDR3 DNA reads TGTGCCAGTAGTATAGTGGGACTAGCGGGAGGAAGGAATGAGCAGTTCTTC.

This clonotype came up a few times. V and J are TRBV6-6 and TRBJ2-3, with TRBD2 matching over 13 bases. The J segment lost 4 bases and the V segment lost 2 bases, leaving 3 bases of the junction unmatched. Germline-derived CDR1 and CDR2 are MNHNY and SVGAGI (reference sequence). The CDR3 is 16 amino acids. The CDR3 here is CASSYTGLAGADTQYF. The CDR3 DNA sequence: TGTGCCAGCAGTTACACCGGACTAGCGGGAGCAGATACGCAGTATTTT.

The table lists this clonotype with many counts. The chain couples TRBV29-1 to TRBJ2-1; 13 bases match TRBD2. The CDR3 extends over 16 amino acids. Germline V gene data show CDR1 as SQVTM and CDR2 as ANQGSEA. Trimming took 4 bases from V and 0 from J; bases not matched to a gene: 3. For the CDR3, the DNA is TGCAGCGTTGTACTAGCGGGAGGGGGCTCCTACAATGAGCAGTTCTTC. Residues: CSVVLAGGGSYNEQFF.